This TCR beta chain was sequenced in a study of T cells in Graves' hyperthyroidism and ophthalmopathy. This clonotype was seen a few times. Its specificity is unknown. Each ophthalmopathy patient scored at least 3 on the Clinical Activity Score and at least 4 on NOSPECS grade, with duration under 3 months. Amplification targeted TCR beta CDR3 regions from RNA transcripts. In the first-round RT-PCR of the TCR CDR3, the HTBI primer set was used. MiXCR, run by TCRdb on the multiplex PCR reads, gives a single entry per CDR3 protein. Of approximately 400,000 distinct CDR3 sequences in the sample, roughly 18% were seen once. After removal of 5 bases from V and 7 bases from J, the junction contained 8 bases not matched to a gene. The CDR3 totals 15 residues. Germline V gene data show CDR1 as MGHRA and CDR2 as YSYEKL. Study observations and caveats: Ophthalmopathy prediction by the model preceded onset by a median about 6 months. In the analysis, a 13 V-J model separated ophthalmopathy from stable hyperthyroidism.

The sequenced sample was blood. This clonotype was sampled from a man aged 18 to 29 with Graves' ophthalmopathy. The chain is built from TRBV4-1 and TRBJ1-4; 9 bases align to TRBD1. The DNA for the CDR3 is TGCGCCAGCAGCTGGGACCGGGACAGGGCTGAAAAACTGTTTTTT. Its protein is CASSWDRDRAEKLFF.